One sample yielded the 4 T cell receptor beta chains listed below, sequenced in a study of molecular identifiers for immune sequencing clone quantification. TCRdb re-called the PCR reads through MiXCR, storing one row per CDR3 protein. The repertoire has 85,000 to 120,000 distinct CDR3 sequences, 30% to 35% of them found once; the top ten carry about 9.1%. The source material was naive CD8+ T cells from blood, with Jurkat cell RNA spiked in. Described subset: FACS-sorted CD8+CD4-CCR7+CD45RA+ naive T cells. The receptors originated from a human donor in good health. Some libraries in this study had Jurkat cell RNA spiked in.

This clonotype came up a few times. The gene calls are TRBV6-5 and TRBJ2-7, with 8 bases that match TRBD1. V lost 4 bases and J lost 8; bases outside the gene matches: 10. Per germline, CDR1 MNHEY and CDR2 SVGAGI. The CDR3 runs 14 residues. CDR3 amino acids: CASSFVTGESQQYF. In DNA form, the CDR3 reads TGTGCCAGCAGTTTCGTGACAGGGGAGTCCCAGCAGTACTTC.

This clonotype appeared a few times. The chain links TRBV13 to TRBJ2-1; 10 bases agree with TRBD2. The length of the CDR3 is 16 residues. CDR1 and CDR2 (germline): PRHDT, FYEKMQ (reference sequence). J gave up 6 bases and V 0 bases, and 5 bases lay outside the gene matches. CDR3 in DNA: TGTGCCAGCAGCTTAGGTCTAGCGGGGGTATTCAATGAGCAGTTCTTC. As protein: CASSLGLAGVFNEQFF.

The J gene is TRBJ2-3, the V gene TRBV7-2, with a possible D match to TRBD1 (6 bases). Germline loops: CDR1 SGHTA, CDR2 FQGNSA. The CDR3 has 15 residues. V shed 2 bases and J shed 5 bases, with 14 bases lying between them. Written as DNA, the CDR3 is TGTGCCAGCAGCTTAATTTCCCAGGGGAGAGATACGCAGTATTTT. Its protein is CASSLISQGRDTQYF.

This clonotype was found a few times. V gene TRBV10-3 combines with J gene TRBJ2-3; D is perhaps TRBD2 (6 bases). The CDR3 is made up of 16 amino acids. Germline V gives CDR1 ENHRY, CDR2 SYGVKD. V lost 6 bases and J 2 bases, leaving 18 bases between the germline ends. The CDR3 DNA sequence: TGTGCCATCAGGAACAAAAGCGGGCGCTACACAGATACGCAGTATTTT. Its translation: CAIRNKSGRYTDTQYF.